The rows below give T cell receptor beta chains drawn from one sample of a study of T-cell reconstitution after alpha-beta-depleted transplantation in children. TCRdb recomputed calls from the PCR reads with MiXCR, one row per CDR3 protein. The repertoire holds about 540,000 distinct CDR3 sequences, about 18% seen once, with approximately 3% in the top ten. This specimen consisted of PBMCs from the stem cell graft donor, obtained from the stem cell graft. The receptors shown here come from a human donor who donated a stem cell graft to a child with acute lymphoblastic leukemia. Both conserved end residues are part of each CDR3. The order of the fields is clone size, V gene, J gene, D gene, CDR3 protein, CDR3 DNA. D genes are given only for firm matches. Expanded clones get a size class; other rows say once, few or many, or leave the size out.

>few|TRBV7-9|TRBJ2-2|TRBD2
CASSTRTSGRYTGELFF
TGTGCCAGCAGCACCCGGACTAGCGGGAGGTACACCGGGGAGCTGTTTTTT
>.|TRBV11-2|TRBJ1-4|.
CASSPDGYNEKLFF
TGTGCCAGCAGTCCCGACGGTTATAATGAAAAACTGTTTTTT
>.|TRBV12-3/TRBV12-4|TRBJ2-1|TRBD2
CASSHSASGSTYNEQFF
TGTGCCAGCAGCCATAGCGCTAGCGGGAGCACCTACAATGAGCAGTTCTTC
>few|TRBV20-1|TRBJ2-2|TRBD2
CSATGWGLAGIGELFF
TGCAGTGCCACCGGCTGGGGACTAGCGGGTATCGGGGAGCTGTTTTTT
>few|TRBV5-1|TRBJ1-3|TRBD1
CASSLDRASGNTIYF
TGCGCCAGCAGTTTGGACAGGGCCTCTGGAAACACCATATATTTT
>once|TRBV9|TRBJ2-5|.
CASSLVGGLGQETQYF
TGTGCCAGCAGCTTAGTGGGGGGCTTGGGGCAAGAGACCCAGTACTTC
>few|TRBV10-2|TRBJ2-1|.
CASRAGVSTYNEQFF
TGCGCCAGCAGAGCAGGCGTATCAACCTACAATGAGCAGTTCTTC
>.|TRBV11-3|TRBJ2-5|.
CASSLGEGLQETQYF
TGTGCCAGCAGCTTGGGTGAAGGTCTTCAAGAGACCCAGTACTTC
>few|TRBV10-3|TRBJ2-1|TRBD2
CAIREGLAGREQFF
TGTGCCATCAGGGAGGGACTAGCGGGGCGTGAGCAGTTCTTC
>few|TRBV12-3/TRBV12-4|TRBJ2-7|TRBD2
CASRRGGLEQYF
TGTGCCAGCAGACGGGGGGGCCTCGAGCAGTACTTC
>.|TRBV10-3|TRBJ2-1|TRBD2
CAIRGGLAAIYNEQFF
TGTGCCATCAGGGGGGGACTAGCGGCGATATACAATGAGCAGTTCTTC
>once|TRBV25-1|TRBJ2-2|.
CASSEWQGLAGELFF
TGTGCCAGCAGTGAATGGCAGGGTCTGGCCGGGGAGCTGTTTTTT
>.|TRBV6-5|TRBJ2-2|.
CASSYRSVGTGELFF
TGTGCCAGCAGTTACAGATCGGTTGGGACCGGGGAGCTGTTTTTT
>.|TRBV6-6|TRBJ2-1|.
CASSYTRGEQFF
TGTGCCAGCAGTTACACCCGGGGTGAGCAGTTCTTC
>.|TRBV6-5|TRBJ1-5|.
CASSYSTESNQPQHF
TGTGCCAGCAGTTACTCTACGGAAAGCAATCAGCCCCAGCATTTT